These 28 T cell receptor beta chains originate from one sample sequenced in a study of T-cell reconstitution after alpha-beta-depleted transplantation in children. The TCRbeta library incorporated unique molecular identifiers. TCRdb called the PCR reads again in MiXCR, with one record for every CDR3 protein. The data contain about 980,000 distinct CDR3 sequences, about 29% of them singletons. The specimen was PBMCs, mostly from graft donor cells, collected 360 days after TCRalphabeta/CD19-depleted stem cell transplant. The origin of the receptors is a boy in the first two years of life who had a stem cell transplant for SCID, so the T cells may come from the graft donor.

V usage is TRBV18 and J usage is TRBJ1-2; D is undetermined. The CDR3 length is 14 residues. Trimming removed 5 bases from V and 2 bases from J, with 12 bases in between. Germline V gene sequence: CDR1 KGHSH, CDR2 LQKENI. CDR3 protein: CASSADRTNYGYTF. The CDR3 DNA reads TGTGCCAGCTCAGCGGATCGGACCAACTATGGCTACACCTTC.

This clonotype was counted only a few times. The rearrangement joins TRBV2 to TRBJ2-7, with 8 bases lining up with TRBD1. Germline assignment: CDR1 SNHLY and CDR2 FYNNEI. The length of the CDR3 is 15 residues. V was clipped by 6 bases and J by 1 base; unmatched bases: 8. The CDR3 nucleotides read TGTGCCAGCAGGGTACAGGGGGTTCGTTCCTACGAGCAGTACTTC. Its translation: CASRVQGVRSYEQYF.

This sequence joins TRBV6-2 or TRBV6-3 and TRBJ1-5, with unresolved D. The V end lost 5 bases, the J end lost 5 bases, and 4 bases lay between the germline ends. The CDR3 spans 11 residues. CDR1 and CDR2 (germline): MNHEY, SVGEGT. As DNA, the CDR3 is TGTGCCAGCAGTAGTGATCAGCCCCAGCATTTT. As protein: CASSSDQPQHF.

V usage is TRBV4-3 and J usage is TRBJ2-2; D gene uncertain. The CDR3 length is 15 residues. Germline loops: CDR1 LGHNA, CDR2 YSLEER. The ends were cut back, 2 bases at V and 2 bases at J, with 9 bases in the middle. The CDR3 reads CASSQRQINTGELFF. The CDR3, as DNA: TGCGCCAGCAGCCAAAGGCAGATTAACACCGGGGAGCTGTTTTTT.

This clonotype has only a few counts. This chain connects TRBV5-5 to TRBJ2-1; D is perhaps TRBD1 or TRBD2 (6 bases each). The CDR3 runs 16 residues. V was clipped by 0 bases and J by 9 bases, with 19 bases between them. Germline CDR1 and CDR2: SGHKS and YYEKEE (reference sequence). The CDR3 nucleotides read TGTGCCAGCAGCTTGGATGGGGGGCCCTATTTGAGTGAGCAGTTCTTC. This codes for CASSLDGGPYLSEQFF.

A single count supports this clonotype. V gene TRBV28 combines with J gene TRBJ2-7, with 10 bases lining up with TRBD1. There are 16 residues in the CDR3. Germline V gene lookup returns CDR1 MDHEN and CDR2 SYDVKM. V shed 7 bases and J 4 bases; nucleotides not matched to a gene: 13. The CDR3 region is CASTLTGGEGFYEQYF. The CDR3 DNA follows: TGTGCCAGCACCCTGACAGGGGGCGAGGGGTTTTACGAGCAGTACTTC.

This clonotype appeared once. The V and J genes are TRBV3-1 and TRBJ1-6, with D perhaps matching TRBD1 (6 bases). The CDR3 contains 16 residues. V was cut by 3 bases and J by 9 bases, with 18 bases left in between. Germline V gene sequence: CDR1 LGHDT, CDR2 YNNKEL (reference sequence). The DNA of the CDR3 is TGTGCCAGCAGCCACTCAGAGTCGGGGGGGCTTTCACCCCTCCACTTT. As protein: CASSHSESGGLSPLHF.

The sample holds many counts of this clonotype. This chain links TRBV10-3 with TRBJ1-1; no clear D gene. Per germline, CDR1 ENHRY and CDR2 SYGVKD. The CDR3 is 14 residues long. Trimming stripped 3 bases from V and 0 bases from J, with 8 bases between. The DNA of the CDR3 is TGTGCCATCAGTGAAGGTCCCATGAACACTGAAGCTTTCTTT. Translation: CAISEGPMNTEAFF.

This sequence joins TRBV20-1 and TRBJ2-3, with 9 bases lining up with TRBD2. Germline lookup yields CDR1 DFQATT and CDR2 SNEGSKA (reference sequence). There are 15 residues in the CDR3. The ends lost 0 bases at V and 2 bases at J; junction bases unmatched: 3. The CDR3 sequence is CSAREPSGVTDTQYF. The CDR3 DNA follows: TGCAGTGCTAGAGAACCTAGCGGGGTCACAGATACGCAGTATTTT.

This clonotype came up a few times. The chain is built from TRBV29-1 and TRBJ1-4, with 9 bases identical to TRBD1. Germline V gene data show CDR1 as SQVTM and CDR2 as ANQGSEA. This CDR3 region has 16 residues. Germline trimming cut 7 bases from V and 0 bases from J; bases unmatched to any gene: 9. The CDR3: CSARGQGVATNEKLFF. In nucleotides, the CDR3 is TGCAGCGCGCGGGGACAGGGAGTTGCAACTAATGAAAAACTGTTTTTT.

This chain links TRBV20-1 with TRBJ1-1; 9 bases match TRBD1. Germline V gives CDR1 DFQATT, CDR2 SNEGSKA (reference sequence). The CDR3 runs to 13 residues. Germline trimming cut 7 bases from V and 4 bases from J; bases unmatched to any gene: 7. The CDR3, as DNA: TGCAGTGGGCCGGGACAGGGCATCACTGAAGCTTTCTTT. Encoded protein: CSGPGQGITEAFF.

The genes are TRBV20-1 and TRBJ2-3, with TRBD1 matching over 7 bases. The CDR3 has 14 amino acids. Germline CDR1 is DFQATT and CDR2 is SNEGSKA (reference sequence). Trimming at V came to 6 bases and at J to 3 bases, leaving 9 bases not matched to a gene. The CDR3 protein is CSADRDRETDTQYF. CDR3 sequence (DNA): TGCAGTGCGGACCGGGACAGAGAGACAGATACGCAGTATTTT.

The V and J genes are TRBV28 and TRBJ2-7; 12 nucleotides agree with TRBD1. This CDR3 is built from 15 residues. Per the germline V gene, CDR1 is MDHEN and CDR2 is SYDVKM. V lost 3 bases and J lost 6; bases outside the gene matches: 6. The CDR3 loop reads CASSFLGTGGLEQYF. The CDR3, as DNA: TGTGCCAGCAGTTTCCTGGGGACAGGGGGCCTCGAGCAGTACTTC.

This clonotype showed up many times. V and J are TRBV3-1 and TRBJ2-7, with 7 positions matching TRBD2. With 1 base clipped from V and 2 bases from J, the junction kept 5 bases outside the gene matches. CDR1 LGHDT and CDR2 YNNKEL come from the germline V gene (reference sequence). The CDR3 covers 15 residues. The chain's CDR3 is CASSQVAGGAYEQYF. The CDR3 DNA follows: TGTGCCAGCAGCCAAGTAGCGGGCGGGGCCTACGAGCAGTACTTC.

The chain couples TRBV18 to TRBJ2-1; no reliable D call. The V end was cut by 2 bases, the J end by 8 bases, with 10 bases between. The germline V gene has CDR1 KGHSH and CDR2 LQKENI. CDR3 length: 13 residues. The DNA of the CDR3 is TGTGCCAGCTCACCAGGCTTACACGATGAGCAGTTCTTC. Translation: CASSPGLHDEQFF.

The table lists this clonotype with a few counts. The J gene is TRBJ1-4, the V gene TRBV7-2; D is possibly TRBD1 (6 bases). Germline V CDR1 and CDR2: SGHTA, FQGNSA. V lost 1 base to trimming and J lost 3 bases, with 12 bases between them. The length of the CDR3 is 16 residues. DNA of the CDR3: TGTGCCAGCAGCTTAGGGGGGACAAGATCTAATGAAAAACTGTTTTTT. Its protein is CASSLGGTRSNEKLFF.

V and J are TRBV20-1 and TRBJ1-4; D is unclear. Germline assignment: CDR1 DFQATT and CDR2 SNEGSKA (reference sequence). CDR3 length: 11 residues. Trimming stripped 3 bases from V and 8 bases from J, with 7 bases between. CDR3 coding DNA: TGCAGTGCTAGTGCCGGCGAAAAACTGTTTTTT. As protein: CSASAGEKLFF.

The chain couples TRBV7-8 to TRBJ1-4; no reliable D call. The V gene's germline CDR1 is SGHVS and CDR2 FQNEAQ. Trimming stripped 4 bases from V and 7 bases from J, with 10 bases between. This CDR3 is built from 13 residues. The CDR3 coding sequence is TGTGCCAGCAGCTCGTCGGAGGGTGAAAAACTGTTTTTT. Residues: CASSSSEGEKLFF.

This clonotype was detected a few times. V and J are TRBV5-1 and TRBJ2-7; TRBD1 agrees at 9 bases. This CDR3 has 15 amino acids. V lost 4 bases and J lost 7; bases outside the gene matches: 12. Germline CDR1 is SGHRS and CDR2 is YFSETQ. The CDR3 reads CASSVGDRDLGEQYF. The CDR3 region has the DNA TGCGCCAGCAGCGTGGGGGACAGGGATCTTGGGGAGCAGTACTTC.

This chain links TRBV5-1 with TRBJ2-3; D is ambiguous. Germline V lookup: CDR1 SGHRS, CDR2 YFSETQ. The CDR3 loop spans 13 amino acids. Trimming took 4 bases from V and 10 from J, leaving 16 bases between them. The CDR3 DNA follows: TGCGCCAGCAGCCAAACATCACCCCTAGCGCAGTATTTT. Protein product: CASSQTSPLAQYF.

The genes are TRBV29-1 and TRBJ2-3; 9 nucleotides align to TRBD1. CDR1 and CDR2 (germline): SQVTM, ANQGSEA. This CDR3 contains 13 residues. The J segment lost 4 bases and the V segment lost 5 bases, leaving 4 bases of the junction unmatched. Written as DNA, the CDR3 is TGCAGCGTTTCAGGACAGGGGCCAGATACGCAGTATTTT. Translation: CSVSGQGPDTQYF.

This clonotype was found many times. The chain couples TRBV5-1 to TRBJ2-1; no clear D gene. Germline V gene sequence: CDR1 SGHRS, CDR2 YFSETQ. With 1 base removed from V and 0 bases from J, the gap between germline ends came to 17 bases. The CDR3 length is 18 residues. The CDR3 coding sequence is TGCGCCAGCAGCTTGCCACCCGATAGATCGAGCTCCTACAATGAGCAGTTCTTC. It translates to CASSLPPDRSSSYNEQFF.

The J gene is TRBJ1-2, the V gene TRBV5-1; the match to TRBD1 covers 10 bases. The CDR3 contains 15 residues. Germline V gene data show CDR1 as SGHRS and CDR2 as YFSETQ. V was pared by 5 bases and J by 2 bases, with 6 bases of the junction left unmatched. The CDR3 sequence: CASRPGTGVNYGYTF. The DNA for the CDR3 is TGCGCCAGCAGACCCGGGACAGGGGTAAACTATGGCTACACCTTC.

This clonotype was observed a handful of times. The gene calls are TRBV20-1 and TRBJ2-3; either TRBD1 or TRBD2 may supply D (6 bases each). CDR1 and CDR2 from the germline V gene are DFQATT and SNEGSKA (reference sequence). CDR3 length equals 14 residues. Trimming left V 3 bases short and J 6 bases short, with 16 bases between. CDR3 sequence reads: CSASAGGVWDTQYF. DNA for the CDR3: TGCAGTGCTAGTGCCGGGGGCGTTTGGGATACGCAGTATTTT.

The V gene is TRBV29-1, the J gene TRBJ2-7; D perhaps matches TRBD1 (6 bases). The V end lost 2 bases, the J end lost 3 bases, and 20 bases lay between the germline ends. CDR1 SQVTM and CDR2 ANQGSEA come from the germline V gene. The CDR3 runs to 16 residues. CDR3 residues: CSVEIVREGVYYEQYF. The CDR3 DNA follows: TGCAGCGTTGAAATCGTGCGCGAGGGGGTTTACTACGAGCAGTACTTC.

The chain employs TRBV6-1 and TRBJ1-5; 9 nucleotides line up with TRBD1. Germline V gives CDR1 MNHNS, CDR2 SASEGT. The CDR3 loop spans 15 amino acids. V dropped 8 bases and J dropped 4; count of bases not matched to a gene: 9. The CDR3 sequence: CASGRTGGLNQPQHF. CDR3 nucleotides: TGTGCCAGCGGAAGAACAGGGGGCTTGAATCAGCCCCAGCATTTT.

Notes on this clonotype: One end of the junction varies from germline; a read error may be responsible. V gene TRBV20-1 combines with J gene TRBJ1-5, with D possibly matching TRBD1 (5 bases). The length of the CDR3 is 16 residues. Germline V gene data show CDR1 as DFQATT and CDR2 as SNEGSKA (reference sequence). CDR3 bases: TGCTGTGCTGGACCCCGGGACTACTTGGGCAATCAGCCCCAGCATTTT. Amino acid sequence: CCAGPRDYLGNQPQHF.

The chain is built from TRBV5-1 and TRBJ2-1, with 8 bases fitting TRBD2. Per germline, CDR1 SGHRS and CDR2 YFSETQ. J was trimmed by 3 bases and V by 0 bases; bases with no gene match: 5. CDR3 length equals 16 residues. The CDR3 region has the DNA TGCGCCAGCAGCTTGGGTGGGCGGGGGGACTACAATGAGCAGTTCTTC. Its protein product is CASSLGGRGDYNEQFF. Using reference TRBV5-1 and TRBJ2-1 for the parts outside the CDR3, the full variable domain is KAGVTQTPRYLIKTRGQQVTLSCSPISGHRSVSWYQQTPGQGLQFLFEYFSETQRNKGNFPGRFSGRQFSNSRSEMNVSTLELGDSALYLCASSLGGRGDYNEQFFGPGTRLTVL.